Each of the 20 T cell receptor beta chains below was sequenced from the same sample in a study of blood T cell repertoires in COVID-19. Measured with immunoSEQ multiplex PCR; TCRdb has only the in-frame clones, and not every one. Of approximately 460,000 clones listed, nearly 90% are singletons. Sequenced sample: peripheral blood. The receptor set was obtained from a man in his late teens or twenties with COVID-19, enrolled during active disease.

The V gene is TRBV2, the J gene TRBJ2-2; maybe TRBD2 (5 bases). Germline V gene sequence: CDR1 SNHLY, CDR2 FYNNEI. The CDR3 consists of 15 residues. V lost 7 bases to trimming and J lost 4 bases, with 16 bases between them. CDR3: CASTGVPSGTGELFF. In DNA, the CDR3 is TGTGCCAGCACGGGCGTCCCGAGCGGCACCGGGGAGCTGTTTTTT.

The gene calls are TRBV7-8 and TRBJ1-4; weak D call: TRBD1 (5 bases). The V gene's germline CDR1 is SGHVS and CDR2 FQNEAQ. CDR3 size: 15 residues. Trimming removed 5 bases at V and 7 bases at J, with 17 bases between. CDR3 residues: CASSPGVGGSEKLFF. CDR3 coding DNA: TGTGCCAGCAGCCCAGGAGTGGGGGGTTCTGAAAAACTGTTTTTT.

Only one count was recorded for this clone. The chain carries TRBV20-1 and TRBJ1-5, with 7 positions matching TRBD1. The V and J ends lost 3 bases and 5 bases, in that order; junction bases with no gene match: 4. The CDR3 runs 13 residues. The V gene's germline CDR1 is DFQATT and CDR2 SNEGSKA (reference sequence). The CDR3 sequence: CSASWQGDQPQHF. The CDR3 region has the DNA TGCAGTGCTAGTTGGCAGGGGGATCAGCCCCAGCATTTT.

The V gene is TRBV27, the J gene TRBJ1-2, with 9 positions matching TRBD1. Germline V gene data show CDR1 as MNHEY and CDR2 as SMNVEV (reference sequence). The CDR3 sequence is 17 residues long. After removal of 6 bases from V and 4 bases from J, the junction contained 15 bases not matched to a gene. The CDR3 DNA reads as TGTGCCAGCAGACCTTTAACCGGGACAGGGAGAGGCTATGGCTACACCTTC. Translated, it gives CASRPLTGTGRGYGYTF.

In nucleotides, the CDR3 is TGTGCCAGCAGCTTACCTCTACAGCAACGCCCAACTAACTATGGCTACACCTTC. This codes for CASSLPLQQRPTNYGYTF. This chain joins TRBV7-9 and TRBJ1-2; D is unresolved. The V end was cut by 2 bases, the J end by 0 bases, with 19 bases between. Germline-derived CDR1 and CDR2 are SEHNR and FQNEAQ (reference sequence). The length of the CDR3 is 18 residues.

The chain has TRBV7-8 and TRBJ2-7, with 9 positions matching TRBD2. V lost 5 bases to trimming and J lost 7 bases; unmatched junction nucleotides: 15. This CDR3 is 16 amino acids long. The germline gives CDR1 SGHVS, CDR2 FQNEAQ. CDR3 region: CASSLDLAGGPGEQYF. CDR3 DNA: TGTGCCAGCAGCCTAGACCTGGCGGGAGGGCCGGGTGAGCAGTACTTC.

The rearrangement links TRBV10-1 to TRBJ2-2, with TRBD2 identical over 9 bases. The J segment lost 5 bases and the V segment lost 3 bases, leaving 7 bases of the junction unmatched. Germline V gene sequence: CDR1 WNHNN, CDR2 SYGVQD (reference sequence). The CDR3 spans 16 residues. CDR3 sequence: CASSDPETSGTGELFF. The CDR3 DNA reads as TGCGCCAGCAGTGACCCAGAGACTAGCGGTACCGGGGAGCTGTTTTTT.

V and J are TRBV6-5 and TRBJ1-5; 7 bases map to TRBD1. Germline values: CDR1 MNHEY, CDR2 SVGAGI. V was clipped by 7 bases and J by 1 base; unmatched bases: 4. The CDR3 covers 14 residues. The CDR3 protein is CASKETGSNQPQHF. The CDR3 DNA is TGTGCCAGCAAAGAGACAGGGAGCAATCAGCCCCAGCATTTT.

This clone was found once. This chain connects TRBV5-6 to TRBJ2-7; TRBD2 is a possible D gene (5 bases). The CDR3 has 15 amino acids. Between the trimmed V and J ends, which lost 3 bases and 3 bases, there was a span of 16 bases. Germline V gives CDR1 SGHDT, CDR2 YYEEEE. The CDR3 is CASSSRRATSYEQYF. The CDR3 DNA reads as TGTGCCAGCAGCTCACGGCGGGCTACCAGCTACGAGCAGTACTTC. The whole variable domain, filled in from reference TRBV5-6 and TRBJ2-7, reads DAGVTQSPTHLIKTRGQQVTLRCSPKSGHDTVSWYQQALGQGPQFIFQYYEEEERQRGNFPDRFSGHQFPNYSSELNVNALLLGDSALYLCASSSRRATSYEQYFGPGTRLTVT.

The V gene is TRBV10-3, the J gene TRBJ2-5; 7 bases are shared with TRBD1. The CDR3 loop spans 14 amino acids. The junction had 5 bases not matched to a gene; V was cut back by 5 bases and J by 2 bases. Germline V gene sequence: CDR1 ENHRY, CDR2 SYGVKD. The CDR3, as DNA: TGTGCCATCAGTTGGGAGACAGGGCAAGAGACCCAGTACTTC. This encodes CAISWETGQETQYF.

V and J are TRBV4-2 and TRBJ2-2; TRBD2 matches 12 bases. Germline CDR1 and CDR2: LGHNA and YNFKEQ. The junction had 11 bases not matched to a gene; V was cut back by 3 bases and J by 3 bases. This CDR3 has 19 amino acids. CDR3 nucleotides: TGTGCCAGCAGCCATAATCCGGGACTAGCGGGCGGTTACACCGGGGAGCTGTTTTTT. Amino acid sequence: CASSHNPGLAGGYTGELFF.

The genes are TRBV7-8 and TRBJ1-2; 7 nucleotides line up with TRBD1. CDR1 SGHVS and CDR2 FQNEAQ come from the germline V gene. V shed 5 bases, J shed 5 bases, and the junction held 8 bases outside the gene matches. The CDR3 has 14 amino acids. The CDR3 region is CASSLKHRGYGYTF. CDR3 in DNA: TGTGCCAGCAGCCTAAAGCACAGGGGATATGGCTACACCTTC. Supplemented by reference TRBV7-8 and TRBJ1-2, the full variable domain reads GAGVSQSPRYKVAKRGQDVALRCDPISGHVSLFWYQQALGQGPEFLTYFQNEAQLDKSGLPSDRFFAERPEGSVSTLKIQRTQQEDSAVYLCASSLKHRGYGYTFGSGTRLTVV.

V and J are TRBV15 and TRBJ1-5, with 8 bases fitting TRBD1. Losses at the gene ends were 6 bases for V and 7 bases for J; bases not matched to a gene: 8. Looked up from germline, CDR1 is LNHNV and CDR2 is YYDKDF (reference sequence). The CDR3 sequence is 14 residues long. CDR3 in DNA: TGTGCCACCAGTAGGACAGGGCTTGGACAGCCCCAGCATTTT. Translating it yields CATSRTGLGQPQHF.

The V call is TRBV6-6, the J call TRBJ2-5, with TRBD2 identical over 9 bases. CDR3 length: 14 amino acids. CDR1 and CDR2 from the germline V gene are MNHNY and SVGAGI (reference sequence). V lost 5 bases, J lost 4 bases, and 5 bases stayed unmatched. CDR3: CASSRGLAPETQYF. The CDR3 region has the DNA TGTGCCAGCAGTAGGGGACTAGCCCCAGAGACCCAGTACTTC.

The chain has TRBV2 and TRBJ1-6, with no clear D. The length of the CDR3 is 15 residues. Deletions cut 2 bases from V and 5 bases from J, with 10 bases between. CDR1 and CDR2 (germline): SNHLY, FYNNEI. CDR3 amino acids: CASSELEENNSPLHF. CDR3 DNA sequence: TGTGCCAGCAGTGAACTAGAAGAGAATAATTCACCCCTCCACTTT.

The chain carries TRBV30 and TRBJ2-5; 7 positions match TRBD1. The junction had 3 bases not matched to a gene; V was cut back by 4 bases and J by 1 base. Germline lookup yields CDR1 GTSNPN and CDR2 SVGIG (reference sequence). This CDR3 comprises 13 residues. In nucleotides, the CDR3 is TGTGCCTGGACTGGGGACAGCCAAGAGACCCAGTACTTC. It codes for CAWTGDSQETQYF. The full variable domain, its missing parts supplied by reference TRBV30 and TRBJ2-5, is SQTIHQWPATLVQPVGSPLSLECTVEGTSNPNLYWYRQAAGRGLQLLFYSVGIGQISSEVPQNLSASRPQDRQFILSSKKLLLSDSGFYLCAWTGDSQETQYFGPGTRLLVL.

The V call is TRBV5-4, the J call TRBJ1-2, with 7 bases aligning to TRBD1. This CDR3 has 15 amino acids. Per germline, CDR1 SGHNT and CDR2 YYREEE (reference sequence). After removal of 0 bases from V and 2 bases from J, the junction contained 4 bases not matched to a gene. The CDR3 coding sequence is TGTGCCAGCAGCTTGGATTCGACAGGGAACTATGGCTACACCTTC. The encoded protein is CASSLDSTGNYGYTF.

CDR3 amino acids: CASSPRQGSPDTQYF. In nucleotides, the CDR3 is TGTGCCAGCTCACCAAGACAGGGGTCTCCAGATACGCAGTATTTT. The chain links TRBV18 to TRBJ2-3; TRBD1 matches at 8 bases. CDR1 and CDR2 (germline): KGHSH, LQKENI. Trimming at V came to 2 bases and at J to 4 bases, leaving 5 bases not matched to a gene. CDR3 length equals 15 residues.

The chain combines TRBV11-2 with TRBJ2-5; perhaps TRBD2 as D (5 bases). V gave up 2 bases and J gave up 1 base, with 14 bases separating them. The CDR3 totals 16 residues. CDR1 SGHAT and CDR2 FQNNGV come from the germline V gene. The CDR3 DNA is TGTGCCAGCAGCTTATTCCTGGGGAGTAGCCAAGAGACCCAGTACTTC. It codes for CASSLFLGSSQETQYF.

This chain uses TRBV25-1 with TRBJ1-5; 7 bases match TRBD1. Trimming took 4 bases from V and 2 from J; bases not matched to a gene: 8. The length of the CDR3 is 16 residues. Germline values: CDR1 MGHDK, CDR2 SYGVNS. The CDR3 DNA follows: TGTGCCAGCAGTGCCTCACAGGGGTTAGGCAATCAGCCCCAGCATTTT. It encodes CASSASQGLGNQPQHF.